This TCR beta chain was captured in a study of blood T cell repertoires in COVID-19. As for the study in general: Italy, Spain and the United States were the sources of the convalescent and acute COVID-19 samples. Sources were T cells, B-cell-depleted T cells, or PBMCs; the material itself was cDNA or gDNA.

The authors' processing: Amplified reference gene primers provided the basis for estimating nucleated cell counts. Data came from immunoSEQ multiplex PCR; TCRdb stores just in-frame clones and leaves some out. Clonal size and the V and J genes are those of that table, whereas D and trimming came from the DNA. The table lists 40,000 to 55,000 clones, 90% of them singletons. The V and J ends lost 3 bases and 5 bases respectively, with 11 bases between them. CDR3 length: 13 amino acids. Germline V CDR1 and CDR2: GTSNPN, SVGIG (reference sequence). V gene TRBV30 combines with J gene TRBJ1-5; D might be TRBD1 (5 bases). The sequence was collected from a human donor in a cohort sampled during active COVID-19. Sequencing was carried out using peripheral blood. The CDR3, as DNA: TGTGCCTGGAGCCCAATAGGGGATCAGCCCCAGCATTTT. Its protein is CAWSPIGDQPQHF.